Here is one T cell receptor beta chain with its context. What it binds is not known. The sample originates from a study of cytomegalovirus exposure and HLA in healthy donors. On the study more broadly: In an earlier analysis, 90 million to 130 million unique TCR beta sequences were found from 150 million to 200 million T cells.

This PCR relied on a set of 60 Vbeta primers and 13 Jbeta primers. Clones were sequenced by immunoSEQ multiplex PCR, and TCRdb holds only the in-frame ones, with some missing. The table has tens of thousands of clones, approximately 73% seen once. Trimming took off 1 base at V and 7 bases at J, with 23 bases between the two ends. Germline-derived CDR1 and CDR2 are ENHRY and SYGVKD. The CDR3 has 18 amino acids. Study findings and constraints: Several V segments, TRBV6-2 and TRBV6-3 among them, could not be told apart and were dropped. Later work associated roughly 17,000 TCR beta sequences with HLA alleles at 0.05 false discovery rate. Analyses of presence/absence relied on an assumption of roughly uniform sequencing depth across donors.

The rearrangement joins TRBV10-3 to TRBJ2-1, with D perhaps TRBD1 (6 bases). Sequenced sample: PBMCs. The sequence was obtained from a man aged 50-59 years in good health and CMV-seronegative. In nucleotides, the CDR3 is TGTGCCATCAGTGAGTTCGCCGGGATCGCACAGGGAGCTAATGAGCAGTTCTTC. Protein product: CAISEFAGIAQGANEQFF.